Below, 20 T cell receptor beta chains from the same sample are listed, as sequenced in a study of blood T cell repertoires in COVID-19. Generated by immunoSEQ multiplex PCR, the TCRdb table keeps only in-frame clones and is missing some. The data contain hundreds of thousands of clones, roughly 79% of them singletons. The sequenced material came from peripheral blood. All receptors derive from a woman older than 75 with COVID-19, enrolled during active disease.

This clone appeared a few times. CDR3 protein: CASSLSGAGGFGYTF. The CDR3 nucleotides are TGCGCCAGCAGCTTGAGTGGGGCAGGGGGTTTTGGCTACACCTTC. The chain couples TRBV5-1 to TRBJ1-2, with 7 bases aligning to TRBD1. Germline-derived CDR1 and CDR2 are SGHRS and YFSETQ. The CDR3 has 15 residues. V shed 1 base and J 7 bases; nucleotides not matched to a gene: 10.

A few counts support this clone. The V call is TRBV2, the J call TRBJ1-2, with D hard to call. V shed 5 bases and J shed 8 bases, with 15 bases lying between them. Germline lookup yields CDR1 SNHLY and CDR2 FYNNEI. The length of the CDR3 is 13 residues. The CDR3 DNA sequence: TGTGCCAGCAGTCCGCGAGGGAACGGCGGCTACACCTTC. Amino acid sequence: CASSPRGNGGYTF.

The chain combines TRBV7-9 with TRBJ1-5, with unresolved D. V was clipped by 5 bases and J by 7 bases, with 12 bases between them. The V gene's germline CDR1 is SEHNR and CDR2 FQNEAQ (reference sequence). The CDR3 has 13 residues. The CDR3 region is CASSEFGDQPQHF. The CDR3 nucleotides are TGTGCCAGCAGCGAGTTTGGAGACCAGCCCCAGCATTTT. Drawing the rest from reference TRBV7-9 and TRBJ1-5, the complete variable domain is DTGVSQNPRHKITKRGQNVTFRCDPISEHNRLYWYRQTLGQGPEFLTYFQNEAQLEKSRLLSDRFSAERPKGSFSTLEIQRTEQGDSAMYLCASSEFGDQPQHFGDGTRLSIL.

This rearrangement joins TRBV12-3 or TRBV12-4 to TRBJ1-4, with unresolved D. The CDR3 covers 13 residues. V was pared by 3 bases and J by 6 bases, with 8 bases between. This CDR3 reads CASSLRAYEKLFF. Written as DNA, the CDR3 is TGTGCCAGCAGTTTGAGGGCATATGAAAAACTGTTTTTT.

The chain combines TRBV5-1 with TRBJ2-5; no reliable D call. CDR1 SGHRS and CDR2 YFSETQ come from the germline V gene. The CDR3 has 13 amino acids. V was pared by 1 base and J by 1 base, with 5 bases between. CDR3 bases: TGCGCCAGCAGCTTGAACACCCAAGAGACCCAGTACTTC. The encoded protein is CASSLNTQETQYF. The full variable domain, with the rest looked up from reference TRBV5-1 and TRBJ2-5, is KAGVTQTPRYLIKTRGQQVTLSCSPISGHRSVSWYQQTPGQGLQFLFEYFSETQRNKGNFPGRFSGRQFSNSRSEMNVSTLELGDSALYLCASSLNTQETQYFGPGTRLLVL.

Regarding this clone: The conserved phenylalanine or tryptophan normally closing the CDR3 is absent here, so this likely arose from a read error. The DNA is left out, because the CDR3 cannot be placed on it with certainty; the CDR3 is given as TCRdb lists it. J is TRBJ2-7 and V is TRBV5-8; the table's TRBD2 call for D was not verified on the DNA. Germline assignment: CDR1 SGHTS and CDR2 YDEGEE. The CDR3 contains 12 residues when both ends are counted. CDR3 in amino acids: CASSFGLADARD.

V is TRBV19 and J is TRBJ1-2, with no clear D. The V gene's germline CDR1 is LNHDA and CDR2 SQIVND (reference sequence). Deletions cut 9 bases from V and 6 bases from J, with 26 bases between. The CDR3 sequence is 16 residues long. The DNA for the CDR3 is TGTGCCAGCCGCCTGGCTGGAGGGAACGGCATAAATGGCTACACCTTC. Its protein product is CASRLAGGNGINGYTF.

CDR3 sequence (DNA): TGCGCCAGCAGCCAAGACCCTTCGGGACAGATGAACACTGAAGCTTTCTTT. It encodes CASSQDPSGQMNTEAFF. The genes are TRBV4-1 and TRBJ1-1, with 7 bases matching TRBD1. V was clipped by 0 bases and J by 0 bases; unmatched bases: 7. This CDR3 region has 17 residues. Looked up from germline, CDR1 is MGHRA and CDR2 is YSYEKL.

The chain links TRBV4-3 to TRBJ1-2, with a possible D match to TRBD1 (6 bases). This CDR3 region has 18 residues. Trimming took 0 bases from V and 2 from J, leaving 19 bases between them. The germline gives CDR1 LGHNA, CDR2 YSLEER. As DNA, the CDR3 is TGCGCCAGCAGCCAAGATCTCGGGGCGGGGGGCGGAAACTATGGCTACACCTTC. Protein: CASSQDLGAGGGNYGYTF.

CDR3 bases: TGTGCTAGTGGCAGTGGGGCCGTCCCCTACGAGCAGTACTTC. Protein product: CASGSGAVPYEQYF. The chain employs TRBV12-5 and TRBJ2-7; D might be TRBD1 (5 bases). Per germline, CDR1 LGHNT and CDR2 FRNRAP. The CDR3 extends over 14 amino acids. V was trimmed by 6 bases and J by 2 bases, leaving 14 bases between them. Supplemented by reference TRBV12-5 and TRBJ2-7, the full variable domain reads DARVTQTPRHKVTEMGQEVTMRCQPILGHNTVFWYRQTMMQGLELLAYFRNRAPLDDSGMPKDRFSAEMPDATLATLKIQPSEPRDSAVYFCASGSGAVPYEQYFGPGTRLTVT.

As regards this clone: One end of the junction does not line up with germline, which may come from a read error. V and J are TRBV9 and TRBJ2-1; 8 bases are a match to TRBD2. The CDR3 has 16 amino acids. From germline, CDR1 is SGDLS and CDR2 YYNGEE. CDR3: CASSVPSGGRYSEQFF. The CDR3 DNA reads as TGTGCCAGCAGCGTCCCCAGCGGGGGTCGATACAGTGAGCAGTTCTTC.

This clone was observed once. This sequence joins TRBV24-1 and TRBJ1-5; unclear D gene. The CDR3 contains 15 residues. The germline V and J ends were trimmed by 5 bases and 2 bases, with 12 bases remaining between them. Germline V gene lookup returns CDR1 KGHDR and CDR2 SFDVKD. The chain's CDR3 is CATSGGGQGNQPQHF. DNA for the CDR3: TGTGCCACCAGTGGAGGAGGGCAGGGCAATCAGCCCCAGCATTTT.

The chain employs TRBV11-2 and TRBJ1-3; D gene ambiguous. From germline, CDR1 is SGHAT and CDR2 FQNNGV. Trimming removed 0 bases at V and 4 bases at J, with 10 bases between. This CDR3 region has 15 residues. This chain's CDR3 is CASSLDGDGGNTIYF. Written as DNA, the CDR3 is TGTGCCAGCAGCTTAGACGGGGATGGCGGAAACACCATATATTTT.

The rearrangement joins TRBV27 to TRBJ1-2; D possibly corresponds to TRBD1 (5 bases). The CDR3 is 14 residues long. Germline values: CDR1 MNHEY, CDR2 SMNVEV (reference sequence). Deletions cut 7 bases from V and 2 bases from J, with 14 bases between. The CDR3 is CASTSLGQNYGYTF. The CDR3, as DNA: TGTGCCAGCACCTCTTTGGGGCAGAACTATGGCTACACCTTC.

This chain connects TRBV19 to TRBJ2-1; 9 bases are shared with TRBD1. The V segment lost 2 bases and the J segment 9 bases; nucleotides outside the gene matches: 14. This CDR3 contains 17 residues. The germline V gene has CDR1 LNHDA and CDR2 SQIVND (reference sequence). The CDR3 DNA is TGTGCCAGTAGTATACTCCGAGGGACAGGGATGTTTGGTGAGCAGTTCTTC. It translates to CASSILRGTGMFGEQFF.

The chain joins TRBV7-9 to TRBJ1-4, with 9 nucleotides matching TRBD1. Trimming cost V 4 bases and J 5 bases; bases outside gene matches: 11. The CDR3 runs to 17 residues. Germline V gene sequence: CDR1 SEHNR, CDR2 FQNEAQ (reference sequence). CDR3 residues: CASSSLDRGPRNEKLFF. The DNA for the CDR3 is TGTGCCAGCAGCTCTCTGGACAGGGGCCCGCGGAATGAAAAACTGTTTTTT.

This clone showed up just a few times. The rearrangement uses TRBV19 and TRBJ1-2; 7 nucleotides line up with TRBD1. Trimming took 3 bases from V and 8 from J; bases not matched to a gene: 3. This CDR3 is built from 12 residues. In germline, CDR1 is LNHDA, CDR2 SQIVND (reference sequence). In DNA, the CDR3 is TGTGCCAGTAGTATCGGACAGGAGGGCTACACCTTC. Encoded protein: CASSIGQEGYTF.

The chain couples TRBV28 to TRBJ1-5, with no clear D. Germline CDR1 MDHEN, CDR2 SYDVKM. The V end lost 4 bases, the J end lost 4 bases, and 14 bases lay between the germline ends. This CDR3 region has 15 residues. CDR3 coding DNA: TGTGCCAGCAGTTCCCCAAGTAGCGGAAATCAGCCCCAGCATTTT. The encoded protein is CASSSPSSGNQPQHF.

This clone was seen only a few times. The V and J genes are TRBV10-3 and TRBJ2-1, with D uncertain. Germline V lookup: CDR1 ENHRY, CDR2 SYGVKD. With 3 bases removed from V and 8 bases from J, the gap between germline ends came to 5 bases. This CDR3 has 11 residues. The CDR3 coding sequence is TGTGCCATCAGTGAACGCGATGAGCAGTTCTTC. It is translated as CAISERDEQFF.

This rearrangement joins TRBV28 to TRBJ2-3, with D maybe TRBD2 (6 bases). Germline CDR1 MDHEN, CDR2 SYDVKM. The ends were cut back, 4 bases at V and 4 bases at J, with 9 bases in the middle. The CDR3 totals 13 residues. CDR3 in amino acids: CASSSGVPDTQYF. CDR3 DNA sequence: TGTGCCAGCAGTTCGGGGGTCCCAGATACGCAGTATTTT.